The 13 T cell receptor beta chains listed next were all sequenced from one sample in a study of blood T cell repertoires in COVID-19. The method was immunoSEQ multiplex PCR; TCRdb's version includes in-frame clones alone and lacks a portion of them. The data show roughly 230,000 clones, roughly 83% seen once. Sequencing was carried out using peripheral blood. Receptor source: a woman aged 45-65 years with acute or convalescent COVID-19.

This rearrangement joins TRBV7-9 to TRBJ1-2; D is unresolved. Deletions cut 5 bases from V and 2 bases from J, with 21 bases between. Per the germline V gene, CDR1 is SEHNR and CDR2 is FQNEAQ (reference sequence). The CDR3 contains 17 residues. This CDR3 reads CASSIRGPLRSNYGYTF. For the CDR3, the DNA is TGTGCCAGCAGCATTAGAGGGCCCCTGAGGTCCAACTATGGCTACACCTTC.

The chain recombines TRBV11-2 with TRBJ2-7; TRBD1 might be the D (6 bases). The CDR3 loop spans 12 amino acids. Germline V gene data show CDR1 as SGHAT and CDR2 as FQNNGV. V dropped 6 bases and J dropped 9 bases, with 15 bases sitting between them. The CDR3 spells CASRSRDTRQYF. The DNA of the CDR3 is TGTGCCAGCAGGTCCCGGGACACCCGGCAGTACTTC.

The J gene is TRBJ1-3, the V gene TRBV6-5; 8 positions match TRBD1. Unmatched junction bases numbered 6, after V lost 8 bases and J lost 6 bases. Germline-derived CDR1 and CDR2 are MNHEY and SVGAGI. The CDR3 covers 13 residues. DNA for the CDR3: TGTGCCAGCCGGACAGGGAAAGTAAACACCATATATTTT. Translating gives CASRTGKVNTIYF.

The V gene is TRBV3-1 (or the pseudogene TRBV3-2), the J gene TRBJ2-1, with 15 nucleotides matching TRBD2. The junction had 9 bases not matched to a gene; V was cut back by 4 bases and J by 8 bases. The germline V gene encodes CDR1 LGHDT and CDR2 YNNKEL (reference sequence). This CDR3 is built from 17 residues. The CDR3 reads CASSLRTSGRVFDEQFF. For the CDR3, the DNA is TGTGCCAGCAGCCTACGGACTAGCGGGAGGGTATTTGATGAGCAGTTCTTC.

This clone came up once. The chain joins TRBV15 to TRBJ2-1, with 8 bases that match TRBD2. Germline CDR1 reads LNHNV; CDR2 reads YYDKDF (reference sequence). The junction had 11 bases not matched to a gene; V was cut back by 8 bases and J by 5 bases. This CDR3 region has 15 residues. The DNA for the CDR3 is TGTGCCACCCAATTAAGCGGGAGTGGAAACAATGAGCAGTTCTTC. Encoded protein: CATQLSGSGNNEQFF.

The V call is TRBV5-1, the J call TRBJ1-2, with 7 positions matching TRBD1. CDR1 is SGHRS, CDR2 YFSETQ, per germline. V lost 3 bases to trimming and J lost 8 bases; unmatched junction nucleotides: 4. This CDR3 has 12 residues. The CDR3 DNA is TGCGCCAGCAGCTCGGAGGGGGCGGGCTACACCTTC. It is translated as CASSSEGAGYTF.

This clone turned up a few times. The chain uses TRBV6-6 and TRBJ1-5, with a tentative D call TRBD1 (6 bases). Germline V gene lookup returns CDR1 MNHNY and CDR2 SVGAGI (reference sequence). This CDR3 is 12 amino acids long. Trimming removed 7 bases at V and 6 bases at J, with 10 bases between. The CDR3 nucleotides read TGTGCCAGCACCCAACAGGGTCAGCCCCAGCATTTT. Protein sequence: CASTQQGQPQHF.

V is TRBV14 and J is TRBJ2-7; perhaps TRBD1 as D (6 bases). This CDR3 has 11 amino acids. V lost 4 bases and J 7 bases, leaving 8 bases between the germline ends. In germline, CDR1 is SGHDN, CDR2 FVKESK. CDR3 nucleotide sequence: TGTGCCAGCAGCCGAAGGGGGGAGCAGTACTTC. Its translation: CASSRRGEQYF.

This chain uses TRBV5-1 with TRBJ2-3, with D tentatively TRBD2 (6 bases). The CDR3 spans 15 residues. Germline V lookup: CDR1 SGHRS, CDR2 YFSETQ. V was clipped by 4 bases and J by 4 bases, with 16 bases between them. Written as DNA, the CDR3 is TGCGCCAGCAGCGGGGGGTTGGCAGGGTCAGATACGCAGTATTTT. Residues: CASSGGLAGSDTQYF.

This chain uses TRBV19 with TRBJ2-3; tentatively, D is TRBD1 (6 bases). Trimming removed 1 base at V and 2 bases at J, with 10 bases between. Germline-derived CDR1 and CDR2 are LNHDA and SQIVND (reference sequence). CDR3 length equals 15 residues. CDR3 DNA: TGTGCCAGTAGTATAGTAGGGGGAGTCACAGATACGCAGTATTTT. The encoded protein is CASSIVGGVTDTQYF. Using reference TRBV19 and TRBJ2-3 for the parts outside the CDR3, the full variable domain is DGGITQSPKYLFRKEGQNVTLSCEQNLNHDAMYWYRQDPGQGLRLIYYSQIVNDFQKGDIAEGYSVSREKKESFPLTVTSAQKNPTAFYLCASSIVGGVTDTQYFGPGTRLTVL.

This sequence joins TRBV28 and TRBJ1-1, with 7 nucleotides matching TRBD1. The CDR3 length is 14 residues. Germline assignment: CDR1 MDHEN and CDR2 SYDVKM. Germline trimming cut 5 bases from V and 5 bases from J; bases unmatched to any gene: 8. Here the CDR3 DNA reads TGTGCCAGCAGTACCCGACAGGGTTCGACTGAAGCTTTCTTT. This codes for CASSTRQGSTEAFF.

The V gene is TRBV4-1, the J gene TRBJ2-7; weak D call: TRBD2 (5 bases). The V end lost 4 bases, the J end lost 4 bases, and 20 bases lay between the germline ends. CDR1 MGHRA and CDR2 YSYEKL come from the germline V gene. This CDR3 spans 16 amino acids. The CDR3 DNA reads TGCGCCAGCAGCCGCTCACGGGAACAGAACTATTACGAGCAGTACTTC. Translation gives CASSRSREQNYYEQYF.

The chain combines TRBV18 with TRBJ1-2, with a weak D call TRBD1 (6 bases). This CDR3 has 13 residues. The V end lost 4 bases, the J end lost 2 bases, and 8 bases lay between the germline ends. Germline CDR1 reads KGHSH; CDR2 reads LQKENI. CDR3 bases: TGTGCCAGCTCACAACAGGGAAACTATGGCTACACCTTC. Translated: CASSQQGNYGYTF.